This is a list of T cell receptor beta chains from one sample in a study of CD8+ T cells in alopecia areata. Repertoires were generated with immunoSEQ multiplex PCR, while TCRdb's copy carries only in-frame clones and drops some. Among a few hundred thousand clones, more than 55% were seen once, and the ten largest hold 0.95% to 1.5%. Sequenced material: CD4+ T cells sorted from blood, taken around week 44, from a patient treated with tofacitinib. The source of these receptors is a human donor with alopecia areata. CDR3s include the opening cysteine and the closing phenylalanine or tryptophan. A D gene is named only where the DNA matches it firmly. Clone sizes are given selectively: once, few, many, or a class where the clone is expanded.

j_call v_call clone_size d_call cdr3_aa cdr3_nt
TRBJ1-6 TRBV30 NA NA CAWSVQEQYNSPLHF TGTGCCTGGAGTGTACAGGAACAGTACAATTCACCCCTCCACTTT
TRBJ1-1 TRBV14 NA TRBD1 CASSRQGRTEAFF TGTGCCAGCAGCCGACAGGGGCGGACTGAAGCTTTCTTT
TRBJ2-2 TRBV14 NA NA CASSQVGARTGELFF TGTGCCAGCAGCCAAGTGGGGGCGCGGACCGGGGAGCTGTTTTTT
TRBJ2-7 TRBV29-1 NA NA CSVYGTAGYEQYF TGCAGCGTATACGGGACAGCGGGTTACGAGCAGTACTTC
TRBJ1-2 TRBV2 NA NA CASRGSPVGYGYTF TGTGCCAGCAGAGGGAGCCCGGTGGGGTATGGCTACACCTTC
TRBJ2-7 TRBV4-3 few NA CASSQDGQASSYEQYF TGCGCCAGCAGCCAAGATGGGCAGGCGAGCTCCTACGAGCAGTACTTC
TRBJ1-2 TRBV30 NA TRBD1 CAWMGQVINYGYTF TGTGCCTGGATGGGACAGGTTATTAACTATGGCTACACCTTC
TRBJ2-2 TRBV29-1 few NA CSVADIQVNTGELFF TGCAGCGTTGCGGACATACAAGTGAACACCGGGGAGCTGTTTTTT
TRBJ2-1 TRBV5-1 NA NA CASTSGPNEQFF TGCGCCAGCACAAGCGGGCCCAATGAGCAGTTCTTC
TRBJ2-2 TRBV9 NA TRBD2 CASSVGRAGPAGELFF TGTGCCAGCAGCGTAGGCCGAGCGGGACCTGCCGGGGAGCTGTTTTTT